The 23 T cell receptor beta chains below come from one sample, sequenced in a study of T cell repertoires in aging, cancer and after chemotherapy (dated by TCRdb to about 2019). Genomic DNA extracted from peripheral blood, rather than sorted cells or RNA, was used as the source for amplification of TCR beta rearrangements. Sequencer: Illumina MiSeq. Using a mixed TRB-A/B primer pool, multiplex touch-down PCR amplified rearranged TRB sequences covering the V, D and J segments. TCRdb handled the public reads itself, with Q25 trimming in fastp and clone calling in MiXCR, and kept productive beta chains. Rows merge per CDR3 protein into single entries with the most common DNA and genes. The sample contains about 21,000 distinct CDR3 sequences, roughly 35% of them found a single time. Jointly, the top ten make up under 20% of the sample. Specimen: blood. Receptors originate from a human donor with a solid tumor.

This CDR3 is CASSDGVGSTDTQYF. The CDR3 DNA sequence: TGTGCCAGCAGTGACGGGGTCGGTAGCACAGATACGCAGTATTTT. The rearrangement joins TRBV6-4 to TRBJ2-3; no clear D. There are 15 residues in the CDR3. Per germline, CDR1 MRHNA and CDR2 SNTAGT. Trimming cost V 2 bases and J 0 bases, with 9 bases left between them.

This rearrangement joins TRBV7-6 to TRBJ1-2; no reliable D call. Germline CDR1 is SGHVS and CDR2 is FNYEAQ. V was pared by 2 bases and J by 6 bases, with 16 bases between. The length of the CDR3 is 15 residues. In DNA form, the CDR3 reads TGTGCCAGCAGCTTACCGAACGAACGTTATGATGGCTACACCTTC. Its protein is CASSLPNERYDGYTF.

This clonotype was detected a few times. The V call is TRBV12-3 or TRBV12-4, the J call TRBJ1-2; 7 bases align to TRBD1. The CDR3 is 13 amino acids. The junction had 5 bases not matched to a gene; V was cut back by 5 bases and J by 5 bases. As DNA, the CDR3 is TGTGCCAGCAGTCTCCAGGGGGTTTATGGCTACACCTTC. Translating gives CASSLQGVYGYTF.

This clonotype is medium-sized. V and J are TRBV19 and TRBJ2-1, with D uncertain. With 4 bases removed from V and 4 bases from J, the gap between germline ends came to 8 bases. Per germline, CDR1 LNHDA and CDR2 SQIVND (reference sequence). The CDR3 contains 13 residues. The CDR3, as DNA: TGTGCCAGTAGTAGCCGACATTACAATGAGCAGTTCTTC. It specifies CASSSRHYNEQFF.

Judged by abundance, this clonotype is medium-sized. The gene calls are TRBV6-2 or TRBV6-3 and TRBJ2-3; 7 nucleotides align to TRBD1. V lost 5 bases and J lost 6; bases outside the gene matches: 8. Per the germline V gene, CDR1 is MNHEY and CDR2 is SVGEGT. This CDR3 contains 14 residues. CDR3 DNA sequence: TGTGCCAGCAGTACCGGACAGGTAGGGGATACGCAGTATTTT. The encoded protein is CASSTGQVGDTQYF.

In its sample, this clonotype was seen a few times. The chain employs TRBV18 and TRBJ2-1, with D possibly TRBD2 on 5 matching bases. Trimming pared 6 bases from V and 9 bases from J, leaving 15 bases between. The CDR3 totals 13 residues. Germline CDR1 and CDR2: KGHSH and LQKENI. Written as DNA, the CDR3 is TGTGCCAGCTCCACACGGCCGGAGGCTGAGCAGTTCTTC. Its translation is CASSTRPEAEQFF. Combining the CDR3 with reference TRBV18 and TRBJ2-1 gives the whole variable domain NAGVMQNPRHLVRRRGQEARLRCSPMKGHSHVYWYRQLPEEGLKFMVYLQKENIIDESGMPKERFSAEFPKEGPSILRIQQVVRGDSAAYFCASSTRPEAEQFFGPGTRLTVL.

There are a few counts of this clonotype. V is TRBV6-2 or TRBV6-3 and J is TRBJ1-4; 7 bases are a match to TRBD1. The V gene end was trimmed by 6 bases and the J gene end by 7 bases; junction bases not matched to a gene: 11. CDR3 length: 15 amino acids. Looked up from germline, CDR1 is MNHEY and CDR2 is SVGEGT. The CDR3 DNA is TGTGCCAGCAGCTCCCGACAGGGAGTGCTTGAAAAACTGTTTTTT. Translation gives CASSSRQGVLEKLFF.

The chain combines TRBV6-4 with TRBJ2-1; 8 nucleotides line up with TRBD2. This CDR3 has 18 amino acids. Germline V gene data show CDR1 as MRHNA and CDR2 as SNTAGT. V gave up 7 bases and J gave up 3 bases; unmatched junction bases: 17. CDR3 bases: TGTGCCAGCACCACACCTCGGAGCGGGAGTGTCGACTACAATGAGCAGTTCTTC. This codes for CASTTPRSGSVDYNEQFF.

V and J are TRBV20-1 and TRBJ2-5, with a possible D match to TRBD2 (6 bases). Germline values: CDR1 DFQATT, CDR2 SNEGSKA (reference sequence). CDR3 length equals 13 residues. V lost 2 bases and J lost 4, with 11 bases in between. CDR3 protein: CSARRLVIETQYF. CDR3 DNA: TGCAGTGCTAGAAGACTAGTCATAGAGACCCAGTACTTC.

The V and J genes are TRBV6-5 and TRBJ2-7; 7 bases line up with TRBD1. J lost 5 bases, V lost 5 bases, and 15 bases had no gene match. The CDR3 is 16 amino acids. Germline-derived CDR1 and CDR2 are MNHEY and SVGAGI. CDR3 loop: CASSRTGPVHIHEQYF. The CDR3 nucleotides read TGTGCCAGCAGTAGGACAGGCCCCGTCCATATCCACGAGCAGTACTTC.

This clonotype was detected a few times. The chain joins TRBV6-2 or TRBV6-3 to TRBJ1-4; the D is unclear. The length of the CDR3 is 15 residues. CDR1 MNHEY and CDR2 SVGEGT come from the germline V gene. With 2 bases removed from V and 0 bases from J, the gap between germline ends came to 7 bases. CDR3: CASSYGGATNEKLFF. CDR3 nucleotides: TGTGCCAGCAGTTACGGCGGAGCAACTAATGAAAAACTGTTTTTT.

The rearrangement links TRBV11-2 to TRBJ1-2; TRBD1 is a possible D gene (5 bases). The V end was cut by 4 bases, the J end by 0 bases, with 18 bases between. Germline values: CDR1 SGHAT, CDR2 FQNNGV. The CDR3 spans 17 residues. The CDR3 loop is CASSWVALGGSNYGYTF. CDR3 bases: TGTGCCAGCAGCTGGGTGGCCTTGGGGGGGTCTAACTATGGCTACACCTTC.

This clonotype was counted between two and nine times. This chain joins TRBV18 and TRBJ1-1; D gene ambiguous. The CDR3 has 15 residues. Germline CDR1 and CDR2: KGHSH and LQKENI. Deletions cut 0 bases from V and 1 base from J, with 9 bases between. CDR3 in DNA: TGTGCCAGCTCACCACCGACTGGGCCGAACACTGAAGCTTTCTTT. Amino acids: CASSPPTGPNTEAFF.

By frequency in the sample, this clonotype is medium-sized. The rearrangement links TRBV24-1 to TRBJ1-4, with 7 positions matching TRBD1. The V gene's germline CDR1 is KGHDR and CDR2 SFDVKD. The CDR3 runs to 14 residues. V trimming: 4 bases; J trimming: 6 bases; junction bases outside the gene matches: 4. Here the CDR3 DNA reads TGTGCCACCAGTGACACCGGGACAGATGAAAAACTGTTTTTT. It is translated as CATSDTGTDEKLFF.

The genes are TRBV5-1 and TRBJ1-1; TRBD1 is a possible D gene (5 bases). Germline V CDR1 and CDR2: SGHRS, YFSETQ. Trimming pared 4 bases from V and 0 bases from J, leaving 10 bases between. The CDR3 spans 14 residues. In DNA form, the CDR3 reads TGCGCCAGCAGCACCCAAGGGGTGAACACTGAAGCTTTCTTT. Its protein product is CASSTQGVNTEAFF.

This clonotype was recorded a few times. The gene calls are TRBV6-1 and TRBJ1-5; D not certain. The germline CDR1 and CDR2 sequences are MNHNS and SASEGT. Trimming took 4 bases from V and 4 from J, leaving 20 bases between them. This CDR3 has 17 amino acids. DNA of the CDR3: TGTGCCAGCAGTGTGAGGAGGATAGACCGAGGGAATCAGCCCCAGCATTTT. This gives the protein CASSVRRIDRGNQPQHF.

This clonotype was seen only a few times. The V gene is TRBV6-5, the J gene TRBJ2-4; the match to TRBD1 covers 9 bases. V trimming: 0 bases; J trimming: 1 base; junction bases outside the gene matches: 1. Germline CDR1 MNHEY, CDR2 SVGAGI. The CDR3 extends over 16 amino acids. CDR3 nucleotides: TGTGCCAGCAGTTACTCACAGGGGGCGGCCAAAAACATTCAGTACTTC. Protein product: CASSYSQGAAKNIQYF.

V is TRBV6-2 or TRBV6-3 and J is TRBJ2-2, with 8 positions matching TRBD2. The CDR3 is made up of 18 amino acids. Trimming removed 2 bases from V and 5 bases from J; junction bases left unmatched: 13. The germline V gene has CDR1 MNHEY and CDR2 SVGEGT. DNA of the CDR3: TGTGCCAGCAGTTACCCCCTAGGAGCGGGAGTGGGGACCGGGGAGCTGTTTTTT. Protein product: CASSYPLGAGVGTGELFF.

About this clonotype: The junction departs from the called germline gene at one end, perhaps through a read error. V is TRBV14 and J is TRBJ1-2, with 8 bases matching TRBD1. The germline V gene encodes CDR1 SGHDN and CDR2 FVKESK. The CDR3 is 12 residues long. This CDR3 reads CASSQGQGMANF. In DNA form, the CDR3 reads TGTGCCAGCAGCCAAGGACAGGGGATGGCTAACTTC.

The chain couples TRBV7-9 to TRBJ2-5; D is ambiguous. Between the trimmed V and J ends, which lost 1 base and 3 bases, there was a span of 9 bases. Germline lookup yields CDR1 SEHNR and CDR2 FQNEAQ (reference sequence). The CDR3 contains 14 residues. In DNA form, the CDR3 reads TGTGCCAGCAGCTTAGTGGGCAGTGAAGAGACCCAGTACTTC. Amino acids: CASSLVGSEETQYF.

This clonotype was counted a few times. This chain links TRBV12-3 or TRBV12-4 with TRBJ1-5, with a possible D match to TRBD1 (5 bases). This CDR3 is 17 amino acids long. V dropped 2 bases and J dropped 0 bases, with 14 bases sitting between them. The CDR3 DNA reads TGTGCCAGCAGTTTACTGCCGGCAGGGCTTAGCAATCAGCCCCAGCATTTT. The encoded protein is CASSLLPAGLSNQPQHF.

The chain employs TRBV6-2 or TRBV6-3 and TRBJ2-7, with a tentative D call TRBD1 (5 bases). CDR3 size: 12 residues. The V end was cut by 6 bases, the J end by 3 bases, with 9 bases between. Germline CDR1 is MNHEY and CDR2 is SVGEGT. The DNA of the CDR3 is TGTGCCAGCAGCCTAGACAGCTACGAGCAGTACTTC. It translates to CASSLDSYEQYF.

This clonotype came up a few times. The chain has TRBV6-2 or TRBV6-3 and TRBJ2-2; no clear D. CDR3 length equals 15 residues. Germline-derived CDR1 and CDR2 are MNHEY and SVGEGT. With 4 bases removed from V and 7 bases from J, the gap between germline ends came to 16 bases. The CDR3 DNA reads TGTGCCAGCAGTTCTGGAAAACAGACCAGCGGGGAGCTGTTTTTT. Translation: CASSSGKQTSGELFF.